The next 25 T cell receptor beta chains were all read from a single sample in a study of chemoradiotherapy in HPV16-positive cancers. Sequencing used immunoSEQ multiplex PCR; TCRdb keeps in-frame clones, though not all of them. Of about 8,600 clones listed, around 90% are singletons. Source: blood, taken from a patient who underwent chemoradiotherapy. These receptors were taken from a human donor with HPV-associated anogenital cancer.

In nucleotides, the CDR3 is TGTGCCAGTAGTATGGCAGGGGTGACTGAAGCTTTCTTT. It specifies CASSMAGVTEAFF. The chain joins TRBV19 to TRBJ1-1; D might be TRBD1 (6 bases). The V gene's germline CDR1 is LNHDA and CDR2 SQIVND (reference sequence). CDR3 length equals 13 residues. V was cut by 3 bases and J by 5 bases, with 10 bases left in between.

This chain uses TRBV7-2 with TRBJ1-1; 8 bases are shared with TRBD1. The germline CDR1 and CDR2 sequences are SGHTA and FQGNSA. The CDR3 is made up of 14 amino acids. J lost 3 bases, V lost 5 bases, and 5 bases had no gene match. CDR3 bases: TGTGCCAGCAGCCCCCAGACAGGGGACACTGAAGCTTTCTTT. It codes for CASSPQTGDTEAFF.

V and J are TRBV21-1 and TRBJ2-7; the listed D gene, TRBD1, was not tested against the DNA. TRBV21-1 is flagged as a pseudogene. The CDR3 totals 14 residues. The CDR3 here is CASIVLWANYEQYF. For the CDR3, the DNA is TGTGCCAGCATAGTCCTCTGGGCGAACTACGAGCAGTACTTC.

V and J are TRBV2 and TRBJ2-6; D perhaps matches TRBD1 (6 bases). The CDR3 consists of 14 residues. Trimming left V 3 bases short and J 7 bases short, with 10 bases between. From germline, CDR1 is SNHLY and CDR2 FYNNEI. CDR3 protein: CASSEGRGANVLTF. In DNA, the CDR3 is TGTGCCAGCAGTGAGGGCAGGGGTGCCAACGTCCTGACTTTC.

The chain joins TRBV19 to TRBJ1-1; D not certain. The V and J ends lost 4 bases and 1 base respectively, with 7 bases between them. Germline values: CDR1 LNHDA, CDR2 SQIVND (reference sequence). This CDR3 is 13 amino acids long. The CDR3 sequence: CASSSRRNTEAFF. CDR3 nucleotides: TGTGCCAGTAGTAGTCGGAGGAACACTGAAGCTTTCTTT.

This clone was seen just once. The chain couples TRBV28 to TRBJ2-7, with a weak D call TRBD1 (5 bases). Germline CDR1 reads MDHEN; CDR2 reads SYDVKM. The germline V and J ends were trimmed by 3 bases and 4 bases, with 25 bases remaining between them. The CDR3 runs 18 residues. The CDR3 is CASSFSFFGDSSGYEQYF. The DNA for the CDR3 is TGTGCCAGCAGTTTTAGTTTTTTCGGCGACAGTTCAGGGTACGAGCAGTACTTC.

This chain connects TRBV5-4 to TRBJ2-2; 7 bases map to TRBD2. Germline V gene sequence: CDR1 SGHNT, CDR2 YYREEE (reference sequence). This CDR3 is built from 16 residues. V was pared by 4 bases and J by 0 bases, with 6 bases of the junction left unmatched. CDR3 in amino acids: CASSTRAGTNTGELFF. The CDR3 DNA reads TGTGCCAGCAGCACGAGAGCGGGAACGAACACCGGGGAGCTGTTTTTT.

V gene TRBV4-1 combines with J gene TRBJ2-7; D not certain. This CDR3 contains 14 residues. The germline V and J ends were trimmed by 2 bases and 2 bases, with 10 bases remaining between them. Germline CDR1 reads MGHRA; CDR2 reads YSYEKL. The CDR3 bases are TGCGCCAGCAGCCAATTGACAACCACCTACGAGCAGTACTTC. This translates into CASSQLTTTYEQYF.

To note about this clone: At one end the junction does not follow the germline gene, possibly because of a read error. CDR3 loop: CSARVSDTQYF. The CDR3, as DNA: TGCAGTGCAAGAGTATCCGATACGCAGTATTTT. The chain employs TRBV20-1 and TRBJ2-3; D is undetermined. CDR1 DFQATT and CDR2 SNEGSKA come from the germline V gene (reference sequence). The CDR3 length is 11 residues.

The genes are TRBV4-1 and TRBJ1-4; D possibly corresponds to TRBD1 (6 bases). The CDR3 has 18 amino acids. Trimming shortened V by 0 bases and J by 8 bases, and 22 bases separated the two germline ends. Germline V CDR1 and CDR2: MGHRA, YSYEKL. CDR3 residues: CASSQERRGAGKGEKLFF. Written as DNA, the CDR3 is TGCGCCAGCAGCCAAGAAAGGAGGGGGGCAGGAAAGGGCGAAAAACTGTTTTTT.

The chain combines TRBV28 with TRBJ2-7; TRBD1 might be the D (6 bases). Per germline, CDR1 MDHEN and CDR2 SYDVKM. The V end was cut by 7 bases, the J end by 1 base, with 26 bases between. CDR3 length: 18 amino acids. CDR3 bases: TGTGCCAGCATGACTTTTACCGACTTGGGGGACAATTCCTACGAGCAGTACTTC. Encoded protein: CASMTFTDLGDNSYEQYF.

The chain combines TRBV28 with TRBJ2-5, with TRBD2 matching 10 bases. Unmatched junction bases numbered 8, after V lost 5 bases and J lost 5 bases. The CDR3 has 15 amino acids. CDR1 is MDHEN and CDR2 is SYDVKM in the germline V gene. In DNA form, the CDR3 reads TGTGCCAGCAGTGCTAGCGGGAGAGGTTCGGAGACCCAGTACTTC. It is translated as CASSASGRGSETQYF.

The chain combines TRBV28 with TRBJ2-2; D is possibly TRBD2 (5 bases). Germline V gene sequence: CDR1 MDHEN, CDR2 SYDVKM. The CDR3 loop spans 13 amino acids. V was trimmed by 2 bases and J by 9 bases, leaving 10 bases between them. This CDR3 reads CASSLTGKRELFF. As DNA, the CDR3 is TGTGCCAGCAGTTTAACGGGGAAGCGGGAGCTGTTTTTT.

This clone was recorded only once. The V call is TRBV19, the J call TRBJ2-1; D tentatively reads TRBD1 or TRBD2 (7 bases each). The CDR3 consists of 17 residues. Trimming took 6 bases from V and 2 from J, leaving 20 bases between them. Germline-derived CDR1 and CDR2 are LNHDA and SQIVND (reference sequence). The CDR3 DNA follows: TGTGCCAGTAGGGGGGAGGGGGCTGTTAGGGCCTACAATGAGCAGTTCTTC. Residues: CASRGEGAVRAYNEQFF.

V is TRBV29-1 and J is TRBJ2-7; 8 bases are a match to TRBD1. CDR3 length: 12 residues. From germline, CDR1 is SQVTM and CDR2 ANQGSEA. V lost 7 bases and J lost 7; bases outside the gene matches: 9. CDR3 sequence: CSARGQGLEQYF. The CDR3 bases are TGCAGCGCCCGCGGACAGGGCTTGGAGCAGTACTTC.

The V and J genes are TRBV11-2 and TRBJ2-7, with D perhaps TRBD1 (5 bases). The CDR3 consists of 15 residues. Trimming stripped 2 bases from V and 7 bases from J, with 18 bases between. Germline V gene sequence: CDR1 SGHAT, CDR2 FQNNGV. Here the CDR3 DNA reads TGTGCCAGCAGCTTATTCGAAGGGGCTGGGTGGGAGCAGTACTTC. The encoded protein is CASSLFEGAGWEQYF.

The J gene is TRBJ2-3, the V gene TRBV19; possible D gene TRBD1, 6 bases. CDR1 LNHDA and CDR2 SQIVND come from the germline V gene (reference sequence). The CDR3 is 14 residues long. V was trimmed by 5 bases and J by 2 bases, leaving 11 bases between them. The CDR3 region has the DNA TGTGCCAGTAGTTTACAGGGAGCCACAGATACGCAGTATTTT. This codes for CASSLQGATDTQYF.

This chain uses TRBV7-9 with TRBJ2-3; tentative D call: TRBD2 (5 bases). The V end lost 5 bases, the J end lost 8 bases, and 20 bases lay between the germline ends. The germline CDR1 and CDR2 sequences are SEHNR and FQNEAQ (reference sequence). This CDR3 has 15 amino acids. CDR3 DNA sequence: TGTGCCAGCAGCCCAAACCTGAGGGTCATTGGTACGCAGTATTTT. Translating it yields CASSPNLRVIGTQYF. The whole variable domain, remainder taken from reference TRBV7-9 and TRBJ2-3, is DTGVSQNPRHKITKRGQNVTFRCDPISEHNRLYWYRQTLGQGPEFLTYFQNEAQLEKSRLLSDRFSAERPKGSFSTLEIQRTEQGDSAMYLCASSPNLRVIGTQYFGPGTRLTVL.

As to this clone: One end of the junction does not line up with germline, which may come from a read error. This chain connects TRBV6-5 to TRBJ2-5; D is tentatively TRBD1 or TRBD2 (5 bases each). From germline, CDR1 is MNHEY and CDR2 SVGAGI. The CDR3 consists of 15 residues. This CDR3 is CASSDSGARGETQYF. The CDR3 nucleotides read TGTGCCAGCAGTGACTCCGGGGCGCGAGGAGAGACCCAGTACTTC.

In this sample, this clone turned up once. The V call is TRBV7-9, the J call TRBJ2-1; the match to TRBD2 covers 13 bases. CDR1 and CDR2 (germline): SEHNR, FQNEAQ (reference sequence). This CDR3 spans 15 amino acids. The J segment lost 8 bases and the V segment lost 3 bases, leaving 4 bases of the junction unmatched. The chain's CDR3 is CASSFGLAGVDEQFF. CDR3 DNA sequence: TGTGCCAGCAGCTTCGGACTAGCGGGAGTGGATGAGCAGTTCTTC.

As DNA, the CDR3 is TGTGCCAGCAGTTTATATCCGGGACTAGCCTCAAACAATGAGCAGTTCTTC. Translated: CASSLYPGLASNNEQFF. The rearrangement joins TRBV2 to TRBJ2-1, with 9 bases matching TRBD2. With V trimmed by 5 bases and J by 5 bases, 13 bases remained unmatched. The CDR3 is 17 amino acids. Germline V lookup: CDR1 SNHLY, CDR2 FYNNEI.

The genes are TRBV5-4 and TRBJ1-2, with 8 bases aligning to TRBD1. The V gene end was trimmed by 6 bases and the J gene end by 1 base; junction bases not matched to a gene: 8. The CDR3 consists of 15 residues. Per germline, CDR1 SGHNT and CDR2 YYREEE (reference sequence). CDR3 DNA: TGTGCCAGCACCTTACCGGGACAGGTTAACTATGGCTACACCTTC. Its protein product is CASTLPGQVNYGYTF.

V is TRBV5-4 and J is TRBJ2-1, with D perhaps matching TRBD1 or TRBD2 (5 bases each). The CDR3 length is 15 residues. With 1 base removed from V and 2 bases from J, the gap between germline ends came to 10 bases. CDR1 is SGHNT, CDR2 YYREEE, per germline (reference sequence). The CDR3 region is CASSLTGTPYNEQFF. The CDR3 DNA is TGTGCCAGCAGCTTGACCGGGACCCCCTACAATGAGCAGTTCTTC. The whole variable domain, filled in from reference TRBV5-4 and TRBJ2-1, reads ETGVTQSPTHLIKTRGQQVTLRCSSQSGHNTVSWYQQALGQGPQFIFQYYREEENGRGNFPPRFSGLQFPNYSSELNVNALELDDSALYLCASSLTGTPYNEQFFGPGTRLTVL.

The rearrangement joins TRBV5-4 to TRBJ1-4; 7 bases agree with TRBD1. From germline, CDR1 is SGHNT and CDR2 YYREEE (reference sequence). V lost 3 bases, J lost 8 bases, and 4 bases stayed unmatched. The CDR3 is 13 residues long. The chain's CDR3 is CASSSVGGEKLFF. In DNA, the CDR3 is TGTGCCAGCAGCTCCGTAGGGGGCGAAAAACTGTTTTTT.

The chain couples TRBV7-9 to TRBJ2-1, with 9 bases aligning to TRBD1. Germline assignment: CDR1 SEHNR and CDR2 FQNEAQ (reference sequence). The CDR3 is 15 amino acids. Trimming took 5 bases from V and 5 from J; bases not matched to a gene: 7. CDR3 loop: CASSPWTGAHNEQFF. In DNA form, the CDR3 reads TGTGCCAGCAGCCCATGGACAGGGGCTCACAATGAGCAGTTCTTC. The full variable domain, completed using reference TRBV7-9 and TRBJ2-1, is DTGVSQNPRHKITKRGQNVTFRCDPISEHNRLYWYRQTLGQGPEFLTYFQNEAQLEKSRLLSDRFSAERPKGSFSTLEIQRTEQGDSAMYLCASSPWTGAHNEQFFGPGTRLTVL.